This T cell receptor beta chain stems from a study of T cell repertoires in cytomegalovirus infection. Overall study context: Public TCR beta signature analysis indicated the presence of both CMV infection and matching HLA type. Findings and caveats of the study: The study found HLA-C-restricted CMV-specific TCR beta clonotypes dominating the ex vivo response. Using cumulative public TCR beta family frequency, the authors identified those who carried CMV together with the relevant HLA.

This clonotype was observed at least ten times. No antigen is known for it. Using its own MiXCR run on the reads, TCRdb lists one record per CDR3 protein. This sample has hundreds of thousands of distinct CDR3 sequences; about 10% occur once, and the top ten carry approximately 10%. Sequencing used PBMCs. The origin of this receptor is a human donor in good health (CMV status not recorded). Some clones in this sample may be carry-over from other donors' samples.

Written as DNA, the CDR3 is TGTGCCAGCAGCCAAGATCCGGCAGGGAACTATGGCTACACCTTC. Its protein product is CASSQDPAGNYGYTF. The chain combines TRBV4-2 with TRBJ1-2; a possible D gene is TRBD1 (5 bases). The CDR3 covers 15 residues. Germline V CDR1 and CDR2: LGHNA, YNFKEQ. V lost 0 bases and J 2 bases, leaving 10 bases between the germline ends.